These 2 T cell receptor beta chains share one sample of origin, sequenced in a study of blood T cell repertoires in COVID-19 (dated by TCRdb to the early 2020s). Libraries were made using the immunoSEQ multiplex PCR assay. Not all clones reach the TCRdb copy of this immuneACCESS table, which keeps in-frame sequences only. Checked studies attribute under half of the gap to unresolved V genes and leave the rest unexplained. The sample includes some 100,000 clones, with 80% observed a single time. The top ten constitute 12% of the sample. Sequencing input: peripheral blood. The receptor source for this set is an older woman with acute or convalescent COVID-19.

V is TRBV6-4 and J is TRBJ1-1; D is perhaps TRBD1 (6 bases). The V end lost 3 bases, the J end lost 11 bases, and 16 bases lay between the germline ends. This CDR3 spans 13 amino acids. The V gene's germline CDR1 is MRHNA and CDR2 SNTAGT. The CDR3 protein is CASSEGTLTHAFF. The DNA of the CDR3 is TGTGCCAGCAGTGAAGGGACATTAACCCACGCTTTCTTT.

The rearrangement uses TRBV11-1 and TRBJ1-2; D remains unclear. The CDR3 extends over 13 amino acids. CDR1 and CDR2 (germline): SGHAT, FQDESV (reference sequence). Trimming took 8 bases from V and 1 from J, leaving 11 bases between them. CDR3 sequence reads: CASSQAYNYGYTF. CDR3 in DNA: TGTGCCAGCTCTCAGGCTTATAACTATGGCTACACCTTC.